The 18 T cell receptor beta chains reported below all come from one sample, sequenced in a study of T cells in Graves' hyperthyroidism and ophthalmopathy. RNA transcripts were the template for amplifying TCR beta CDR3 regions. An initial round of RT-PCR targeting the TCR CDR3 relied on the HTBI primer set. TCRdb itself ran the multiplex PCR reads through MiXCR, one entry per CDR3 protein. The table shows roughly 510,000 distinct CDR3 sequences, with about a fifth occurring only once. Sequencing was performed on blood. These receptors were collected from a man younger than 35 with Graves' hyperthyroidism.

The CDR3 DNA is TGTGCCAGCAGTTCTCGGGCCCAGAACACTGAAGCTTTCTTT. Translated, it gives CASSSRAQNTEAFF. The chain is built from TRBV6-2 or TRBV6-3 and TRBJ1-1; no clear D. Looked up from germline, CDR1 is MNHEY and CDR2 is SVGEGT. The CDR3 sequence is 14 residues long. V gave up 4 bases and J gave up 1 base, with 10 bases separating them.

The V gene is TRBV11-1, the J gene TRBJ1-2, with 7 bases lining up with TRBD1. Unmatched junction bases numbered 15, after V lost 5 bases and J lost 6 bases. The CDR3 is 16 residues long. Germline CDR1 SGHAT, CDR2 FQDESV (reference sequence). The CDR3 sequence: CASSPRQGLKMNGYTF. The DNA for the CDR3 is TGTGCCAGCAGCCCCAGACAGGGACTGAAAATGAATGGCTACACCTTC. Variable domain in full (rest from reference TRBV11-1 and TRBJ1-2): EAEVAQSPRYKITEKSQAVAFWCDPISGHATLYWYRQILGQGPELLVQFQDESVVDDSQLPKDRFSAERLKGVDSTLKIQPAELGDSAMYLCASSPRQGLKMNGYTFGSGTRLTVV.

This clonotype was seen many times. The chain links TRBV20-1 to TRBJ1-2; 11 positions agree with TRBD1. Trimming removed 1 base from V and 7 bases from J; junction bases left unmatched: 5. Germline V gives CDR1 DFQATT, CDR2 SNEGSKA (reference sequence). CDR3 length: 14 residues. CDR3 DNA sequence: TGCAGTGCTAGAGGGACAGGGGGCGTAGGTGGCTACACCTTC. Protein sequence: CSARGTGGVGGYTF.

This clonotype appeared many times. This rearrangement joins TRBV20-1 to TRBJ2-7, with D perhaps TRBD1 (7 bases). The V and J ends lost 5 bases and 2 bases respectively, with 13 bases between them. This CDR3 region has 13 residues. CDR1 is DFQATT, CDR2 SNEGSKA, per germline (reference sequence). CDR3 sequence reads: CSARGTDAYEQYF. DNA for the CDR3: TGCAGTGCTCGCGGGACAGACGCCTACGAGCAGTACTTC.

This clonotype turned up a few times. One junction end does not reproduce the germline sequence, and a read error may be involved. The CDR3 region is CASAPGGESNQPQHF. DNA of the CDR3: TGTGCCAGCGCCCCGGGGGGCGAGAGCAATCAGCCTCAGCATTTT. The chain combines TRBV7-2 with TRBJ1-5, with D possibly matching TRBD1 (6 bases). This CDR3 is built from 15 residues. Germline V lookup: CDR1 SGHTA, CDR2 FQGNSA.

The chain links TRBV6-1 to TRBJ1-2, with D possibly matching TRBD1 (5 bases). This CDR3 region has 13 residues. The germline gives CDR1 MNHNS, CDR2 SASEGT. The V gene lost 7 bases and the J gene lost 4 bases, with 13 bases spanning the gap. CDR3 sequence (DNA): TGTGCCAGCAAACCAACGGGGGGCTATGGCTACACCTTC. Translated: CASKPTGGYGYTF.

This clonotype has at least ten counts. The chain employs TRBV30 and TRBJ2-7; D unresolved. The V and J ends lost 4 bases and 0 bases respectively, with 16 bases between them. This CDR3 contains 15 residues. Germline V lookup: CDR1 GTSNPN, CDR2 SVGIG (reference sequence). CDR3 sequence: CAWTHRPDSSYEQYF. CDR3 coding DNA: TGTGCCTGGACCCACCGGCCAGATAGCTCCTACGAGCAGTACTTC.

For this clonotype: This could be a read error, since a much larger clone is one nucleotide away. The chain has TRBV6-1 and TRBJ2-5; 14 bases line up with TRBD2. In germline, CDR1 is MNHNS, CDR2 SASEGT. The CDR3 contains 17 residues. The CDR3 DNA is TGTGCCAGCAACTTACCGGGACTAGCGGGGGTCCAAGAGACCAAGTACTTC. It specifies CASNLPGLAGVQETKYF.

V gene TRBV5-5 combines with J gene TRBJ2-7; D remains unclear. The CDR3 runs 13 residues. Germline assignment: CDR1 SGHKS and CDR2 YYEKEE (reference sequence). Trimming pared 2 bases from V and 3 bases from J, leaving 9 bases between. CDR3 bases: TGTGCCAGCAGCTTTGCCGGTTTCTACGAGCAGTACTTC. Encoded protein: CASSFAGFYEQYF.

Many counts were recorded for this clonotype. The V gene is TRBV20-1, the J gene TRBJ1-1, with TRBD1 as a possible D gene (5 bases). Germline assignment: CDR1 DFQATT and CDR2 SNEGSKA (reference sequence). V lost 6 bases and J lost 6, with 14 bases in between. The CDR3 spans 12 residues. Written as DNA, the CDR3 is TGCAGTGCCACATACGGGGGGGCTGAAGCTTTCTTT. Amino acids: CSATYGGAEAFF.

The chain recombines TRBV11-3 with TRBJ2-5, with 7 bases aligning to TRBD1. V lost 5 bases, J lost 2 bases, and 11 bases stayed unmatched. The CDR3 consists of 16 residues. CDR1 SGHNT and CDR2 YENEEA come from the germline V gene. The CDR3 bases are TGTGCCAGCAGCACCTGGGCAGAGGGGGCACAAGAGACCCAGTACTTC. Translated: CASSTWAEGAQETQYF.

This clonotype has at least ten counts. The chain has TRBV6-2 or TRBV6-3 and TRBJ1-2, with 7 bases matching TRBD1. V was clipped by 8 bases and J by 1 base; unmatched bases: 4. The germline CDR1 and CDR2 sequences are MNHEY and SVGEGT. This CDR3 is built from 13 residues. In DNA, the CDR3 is TGTGCCAGCCGGACAGGTTTTAACTATGGCTACACCTTC. It translates to CASRTGFNYGYTF.

V and J are TRBV6-1 and TRBJ1-6; D is undetermined. CDR1 is MNHNS, CDR2 SASEGT, per germline. Trimming stripped 7 bases from V and 6 bases from J, with 16 bases between. The CDR3 runs to 15 residues. The CDR3 loop reads CASTNSFTLNSPLHF. CDR3 DNA: TGTGCCAGCACCAACAGTTTTACCCTTAATTCACCCCTCCACTTT.

The sample holds many counts of this clonotype. V gene TRBV28 combines with J gene TRBJ2-2; D is undetermined. Germline loops: CDR1 MDHEN, CDR2 SYDVKM. The CDR3 is 13 residues long. Trimming took off 4 bases at V and 10 bases at J, with 13 bases between the two ends. The CDR3 loop reads CASSSRLSEELFF. CDR3 DNA sequence: TGTGCCAGCAGTTCCCGCCTCTCCGAGGAGCTGTTTTTT.

This clonotype has more than one count but fewer than ten. A much larger clone differs by one base, so this may be a read error. J is TRBJ2-7 and V is TRBV2; 7 nucleotides line up with TRBD1. CDR1 SNHLY and CDR2 FYNNEI come from the germline V gene. The CDR3 sequence is 13 residues long. The V and J ends lost 3 bases and 5 bases, in that order; junction bases with no gene match: 4. The DNA for the CDR3 is TGTGCCAGCAGTGACGACAGGGCCCACGAGCAGTACTTC. Protein product: CASSDDRAHEQYF.

This clonotype was detected many times. The genes are TRBV19 and TRBJ1-5; D unresolved. This CDR3 has 14 amino acids. V was shortened by 1 base and J by 3 bases, with 7 bases between the two germline ends. Germline V gene lookup returns CDR1 LNHDA and CDR2 SQIVND (reference sequence). The CDR3 is CASSIGQFNQPQHF. DNA for the CDR3: TGTGCCAGTAGTATAGGCCAGTTCAATCAGCCCCAGCATTTT.

This clonotype was detected only a few times. A much larger clonotype is one base distant, so this may be a read error. This chain links TRBV6-1 with TRBJ2-2; 8 bases fit TRBD1. The CDR3 has 16 residues. The germline CDR1 and CDR2 sequences are MNHNS and SASEGT. J gave up 5 bases and V 6 bases, and 11 bases lay outside the gene matches. The CDR3 spells CASSSKGQDRTGELFF. CDR3 bases: TGTGCCAGCAGCTCTAAGGGACAGGATAGAACCGGGGAGCTGTTTTTT.

As concerns this clonotype: This CDR3 is missing its conserved last phenylalanine or tryptophan, likely due to a read error. The chain joins TRBV4-2 to TRBJ1-1; tentative D call: TRBD1 (5 bases). Between the trimmed V and J ends, which lost 4 bases and 0 bases, there was a span of 15 bases. There are 16 residues in the CDR3. Germline V gives CDR1 LGHNA, CDR2 YNFKEQ. The CDR3 DNA sequence: TGTGCCAGCAGCCCTGGCGGGGCGTCTATGAACACTGAAGCTTTCGTT. Encoded protein: CASSPGGASMNTEAFV.